This T cell receptor (beta chain) was sequenced in a study of shared clonotypes between healthy human individuals. The authors ran the assay at deep level. Data came from immunoSEQ multiplex PCR; TCRdb stores just in-frame clones and leaves some out. Counted here are about 500,000 clones, about 74% occurring once; the ten biggest clones make up 9.5% to 15%. The germline V gene has CDR1 LNHDA and CDR2 SQIVND (reference sequence). J was trimmed by 4 bases and V by 1 base; bases with no gene match: 8. This CDR3 comprises 16 residues. Material: PBMCs. The J gene is TRBJ1-2, the V gene TRBV19, with 8 bases identical to TRBD1. This clonotype was sampled from a woman in her 40s in good health. Some clones in this sample may be carry-over from other donors' samples. For the CDR3, the DNA is TGTGCCAGTAGTATAGCCACCGGGACAGGTAGCTATGGCTACACCTTC. Protein product: CASSIATGTGSYGYTF.